Listed below are T cell receptor beta chains from one sample, sequenced in a study of T cell responses to AZD1222 COVID-19 vaccine. TCRdb keeps only in-frame clones here, not all; method: immunoSEQ multiplex PCR. Of 140,000 to 150,000 clones in the sample, 70% to 90% were seen once. The sample was peripheral blood, taken on day 0 of AZD1222 vaccination. The receptors come from an adult in good health. Each CDR3 is given with its conserved first and last residue. The D gene is left open where the match is weak. Size is omitted from some rows. Given values are once, few, many or a class for expanded clones.

j_gene	d_gene	v_gene	abundance	CDR3nt	CDR3aa
TRBJ2-3	NA	TRBV18	NA	TGTGCCAGCTCACTTGTTCCGGGACTCGGCACAGATACGCAGTATTTT	CASSLVPGLGTDTQYF
TRBJ2-7	TRBD2	TRBV6-2/TRBV6-3	once	TGTGCCAGCAGTTACGGACTAGCGTACTACGAGCAGTACTTC	CASSYGLAYYEQYF
TRBJ1-4	NA	TRBV7-2	NA	TGTGCCAGCAGCTTAGGCGACAGAGCAACTAATGAAAAACTGTTTTTT	CASSLGDRATNEKLFF
TRBJ2-3	TRBD2	TRBV28	NA	TGTGCCAGCAGTCCGAGACTAGCGGGAGTTGTGGGCACAGATACGCAGTATTTT	CASSPRLAGVVGTDTQYF
TRBJ2-4	NA	TRBV29-1	NA	TGCAGCCGTACGGGCAGAGTCCTAGCCAAAAACATTCAGTACTTC	CSRTGRVLAKNIQYF
TRBJ1-2	NA	TRBV4-2	NA	TGTGCCAGCAGCCAAGTAACGGGCTCTTATGGCTACACCTTC	CASSQVTGSYGYTF
TRBJ2-5	NA	TRBV7-8	NA	TGTGCCAGCAGCCTAGGAGCTCGCGAGACCCAGTACTTC	CASSLGARETQYF
TRBJ2-2	TRBD2	TRBV19	NA	TGTGCCACCCTCGGGGGGAGGACCGGGGAGCTGTTTTTT	CATLGGRTGELFF
TRBJ2-2	TRBD1	TRBV19	NA	TGTGCCAGTAGTAACAGACAGGGCACCGGGGAGCTGTTTTTT	CASSNRQGTGELFF
TRBJ1-5	NA	TRBV27	NA	TGTGCCAGCAGTTTCTTAGGGATGGGCGGTGATCAGCCCCAGCATTTT	CASSFLGMGGDQPQHF
TRBJ2-7	NA	TRBV5-1	NA	TGCGCCAGCAGCCACAGCTCCTACGAGCAGTACTTC	CASSHSSYEQYF